The 8 T cell receptor beta chains in this list originate from one sample, sequenced in a study of T cells in Graves' hyperthyroidism and ophthalmopathy. Amplified TCR beta CDR3 regions derived from RNA transcripts. HTBI primers drove first-round RT-PCR of the TCR CDR3. TCRdb reanalysed the multiplex PCR reads using MiXCR and keeps one entry per CDR3 protein. The table has 500,000 to 550,000 distinct CDR3 sequences, less than 25% seen once. The source material was blood. The receptor source for this set is a man aged 18 to 35 with Graves' hyperthyroidism.

This clonotype was recorded at least ten times. The chain is built from TRBV24-1 and TRBJ2-2; 9 bases are a match to TRBD1. Germline loops: CDR1 KGHDR, CDR2 SFDVKD. The CDR3 is made up of 16 amino acids. Losses at the gene ends were 4 bases for V and 5 bases for J; bases not matched to a gene: 7. The CDR3 DNA reads TGTGCCACCAGTGACCCGCGACAGGGGGGGACCGGGGAGCTGTTTTTT. It encodes CATSDPRQGGTGELFF.

This clonotype was detected ten times or more. The V call is TRBV6-5, the J call TRBJ2-7; 9 bases match TRBD2. The J segment lost 3 bases and the V segment lost 6 bases, leaving 9 bases of the junction unmatched. CDR1 is MNHEY and CDR2 is SVGAGI in the germline V gene. The CDR3 is 15 residues long. In DNA form, the CDR3 reads TGTGCCAGCAGGGCGGCAAGCGGGGGGAACTACGAGCAGTACTTC. As protein: CASRAASGGNYEQYF.

This clonotype has ten or more counts. The J gene is TRBJ2-5, the V gene TRBV4-1, with no clear D. V gave up 2 bases and J gave up 3 bases, with 4 bases separating them. Germline values: CDR1 MGHRA, CDR2 YSYEKL. CDR3 length: 12 amino acids. The CDR3 region has the DNA TGCGCCAGCAGCCAACCGGAAGAGACCCAGTACTTC. Encoded protein: CASSQPEETQYF.

There are many counts of this clonotype. V is TRBV12-3 or TRBV12-4 and J is TRBJ1-2; a possible D gene is TRBD1 (6 bases). Trimming removed 3 bases from V and 8 bases from J, with 19 bases in between. The CDR3 is made up of 15 amino acids. In DNA, the CDR3 is TGTGCCAGCAGTTTCCAGGGGAGGAATAATTGGGGCTACACCTTC. The encoded protein is CASSFQGRNNWGYTF.

This sequence joins TRBV28 and TRBJ2-7, with D perhaps matching TRBD1 or TRBD2 (5 bases each). The germline V gene encodes CDR1 MDHEN and CDR2 SYDVKM. The CDR3 is 12 amino acids. V lost 8 bases and J lost 3, with 11 bases in between. Here the CDR3 DNA reads TGTGCCAGCCGGGACCCAATCTACGAGCAGTACTTC. As protein: CASRDPIYEQYF.

As to this clonotype: This sequence may be a read error, since a much larger clone differs from it by one base. The chain recombines TRBV28 with TRBJ1-5; no firm D call. Germline CDR1 reads MDHEN; CDR2 reads SYDVKM. The V gene lost 6 bases and the J gene lost 6 bases, with 15 bases spanning the gap. The CDR3 sequence is 14 residues long. CDR3 sequence reads: CASRPGHVAQPQHF. The CDR3 bases are TGTGCCAGCAGGCCCGGGCATGTCGCTCAGCCCCAGCATTTT.

This clonotype has a handful of counts. The chain employs TRBV4-1 and TRBJ2-6, with D unclear. Trimming left V 0 bases short and J 1 base short, with 13 bases between. Per the germline V gene, CDR1 is MGHRA and CDR2 is YSYEKL. The CDR3 totals 18 residues. The DNA of the CDR3 is TGCGCCAGCAGCCAAGAGGGAAGGCTAACGTCTGGGGCCAACGTCCTGACTTTC. Translation gives CASSQEGRLTSGANVLTF.

This clonotype was detected many times. The CDR3 region is CSVETLDNTGELFF. CDR3 DNA sequence: TGCAGCGTTGAGACCCTCGATAACACCGGGGAGCTGTTTTTT. The J gene is TRBJ2-2, the V gene TRBV29-1, with no clear D. CDR1 and CDR2 from the germline V gene are SQVTM and ANQGSEA. V dropped 3 bases and J dropped 2 bases, with 10 bases sitting between them. The CDR3 is 14 amino acids.